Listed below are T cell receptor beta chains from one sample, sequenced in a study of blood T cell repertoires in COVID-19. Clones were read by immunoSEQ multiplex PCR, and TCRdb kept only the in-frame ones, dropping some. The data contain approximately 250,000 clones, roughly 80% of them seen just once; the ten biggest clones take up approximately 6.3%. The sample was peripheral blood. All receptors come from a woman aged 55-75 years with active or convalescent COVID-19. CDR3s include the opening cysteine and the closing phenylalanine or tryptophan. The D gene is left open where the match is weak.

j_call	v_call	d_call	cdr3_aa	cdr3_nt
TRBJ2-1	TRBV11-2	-	CASSPGFGVGSYNEQFF	TGTGCCAGCAGCCCCGGTTTCGGGGTCGGGTCCTACAATGAGCAGTTCTTC
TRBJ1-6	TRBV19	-	CASSPGRDSPLHF	TGTGCCAGTAGTCCCGGGCGGGATTCACCCCTCCACTTT
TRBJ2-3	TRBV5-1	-	CASTVDFGTDTQYF	TGCGCCAGCACGGTCGACTTCGGTACAGATACGCAGTATTTT
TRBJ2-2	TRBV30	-	CACSRSPNSGELFF	TGTGCCTGCTCTCGGTCTCCCAACTCCGGGGAGCTGTTTTTT
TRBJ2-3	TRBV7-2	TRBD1	CASSLEGQGEAWVDTQYF	TGTGCCAGCAGCCTCGAAGGACAGGGGGAGGCTTGGGTAGATACGCAGTATTTT
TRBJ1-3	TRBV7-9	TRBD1	CASSFGTATSGNTIYF	TGTGCCAGCAGCTTTGGGACAGCAACCTCTGGAAACACCATATATTTT
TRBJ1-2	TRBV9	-	CASSQPGLTYGGYTF	TGTGCCAGCAGCCAACCGGGACTTACCTATGGTGGCTACACCTTC
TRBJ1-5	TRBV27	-	CASRNLRAHQPQHF	TGTGCCAGCAGGAACCTCAGGGCACATCAGCCCCAGCATTTT
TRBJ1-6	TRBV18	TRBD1	CASSPARAGQGRGYNSPLHF	TGTGCCAGCTCGCCAGCACGAGCGGGACAGGGACGGGGCTATAATTCACCCCTCCACTTT
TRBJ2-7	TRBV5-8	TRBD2	CASSLTGTSDSYEQYF	TGTGCCAGCAGCTTAACCGGGACTAGCGACTCCTACGAGCAGTACTTC
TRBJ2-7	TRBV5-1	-	CASSRGGQGADEQYF	TGCGCCAGCAGCAGGGGAGGGCAGGGGGCTGACGAGCAGTACTTC